A selection of T cell receptor beta chains follows, all from one sample in a study of shared clonotypes between healthy human individuals. TCRdb's table, derived via immunoSEQ multiplex PCR, lists solely in-frame clones and lacks some. The sample includes a few million clones, 80% to 95% of them seen just once. Specimen: naive CD4+ T cells from PBMCs. The receptors originated from a man between 18 and 29 years old in good health. Some clones in this sample may be carry-over from other donors' samples. CDR3s leave out the opening cysteine and the closing phenylalanine or tryptophan. D genes are given only for firm matches.

TRBD2	TRBV4-2	16	TRBJ2-7	ASSSGLAGLPSSYEQY
TRBD2	TRBV4-3	15	TRBJ2-1	ASSPRTLAGGYNEQF
TRBD2	TRBV5-4	18	TRBJ2-3	ASSLGTWREGGASTDTQY
TRBD1	TRBV5-8	12	TRBJ2-7	ASSTGTGPYEQY
TRBD2	TRBV6-6	13	TRBJ2-7	ASSPVLAGSYEQY
TRBD1	TRBV25-1	13	TRBJ1-4	ASSDWDRENEKLF
NA	TRBV28	14	TRBJ1-5	ASRDSDWGGTKPQH
NA	TRBV4-1	14	TRBJ2-6	ASSQDRGAGANVLT
TRBD2	TRBV9	14	TRBJ2-7	ASTQGSSGSLYEQY
NA	TRBV28	14	TRBJ1-5	ASSSSTGRRNQPQH
NA	TRBV12-5	10	TRBJ2-3	ASGSEADTQY
TRBD2	TRBV18	17	TRBJ2-3	ASSPRLAITLDSTDTQY
NA	TRBV7-2	13	TRBJ2-1	ASSLSAGLSNEQF
NA	TRBV7-2	13	TRBJ2-7	ASSLGRQSSYEQY
NA	TRBV7-3	13	TRBJ2-1	ASSFQRVSYNEQF
NA	TRBV5-1	12	TRBJ2-7	ASSPDAPNYEQY
TRBD1	TRBV7-2	13	TRBJ1-1	ASSPQHGQGIEAF
NA	TRBV5-1	13	TRBJ1-1	ASSLLQFGNTEAF
NA	TRBV6-5	13	TRBJ1-4	ASSSEQDLNEKLF
TRBD1	TRBV7-3	14	TRBJ1-4	ASSRLPGQGGEKLF
TRBD2	TRBV5-1	12	TRBJ2-1	ASSLQAGENEQF
NA	TRBV7-2	12	TRBJ2-5	ASSATTGVRTQY
TRBD2	TRBV7-3	14	TRBJ2-4	ASSLTGTSGRDIQY
NA	TRBV19	13	TRBJ2-3	ASSSPGHGTDTQY
TRBD1	TRBV28	15	TRBJ2-7	ASSAAPGQGYPYEQY
TRBD1	TRBV10-1	16	TRBJ1-5	ASARFPIYRGNGQPQH
TRBD1	TRBV5-4	16	TRBJ2-6	ASSFTGALLSGANVLT
TRBD1	TRBV5-4	14	TRBJ1-4	ASSSSWDRSNEKLF
NA	TRBV18	14	TRBJ1-5	ASSPIFVGINQPQH
NA	TRBV28	10	TRBJ2-7	ASSPGGYEQY
NA	TRBV29-1	11	TRBJ2-7	SVEGQQSYEQY
NA	TRBV15	12	TRBJ2-1	ATSRGIRQAEQF
TRBD2	TRBV6-5	13	TRBJ2-5	ASSPLALYQETQY
TRBD2	TRBV27	13	TRBJ2-1	ASSLLGTSRNEQF
NA	TRBV18	13	TRBJ2-6	ASSLRGRGANVLT
NA	TRBV30	10	TRBJ2-7	AWSPTGNEQY
NA	TRBV23-1	12	TRBJ2-7	ASRGGTVKYEQY
NA	TRBV7-2	15	TRBJ1-2	ASSPFRLGQGVYGYT
NA	TRBV5-1	13	TRBJ1-1	ASSSLTGLNTEAF